A selection of T cell receptor beta chains follows, all from one sample in a study of T cells generated in artificial thymic organoids. In TCRdb, the 5' RACE reads were re-called with MiXCR into one record per CDR3 protein. In the table there are around 8,500 distinct CDR3 sequences, approximately 16% of which are singletons. The sample consisted of naive CD8+ T cells from the thymus. These receptors originate from a human donor who gave cord blood stem cells for thymic organoid culture, a cardiac surgery patient who gave postnatal thymus, or a blood donor (not recorded which). Each CDR3 is given without its conserved first and last residue.

V: TRBV7-3
length: 13
J: TRBJ2-7
CDR3: ASSPHVSGSYEQY

V: TRBV7-8
length: 14
J: TRBJ2-7
CDR3: ASSLVPKGPGYEQY

V: TRBV12-3/TRBV12-4
length: 10
J: TRBJ1-1
CDR3: ASSPPGSEAF

V: TRBV4-1
length: 13
J: TRBJ1-5
CDR3: ASSHGEGSNQPQH

V: TRBV4-1
length: 15
J: TRBJ1-6
CDR3: ASSQDRGQGWSSPLH

V: TRBV7-9
length: 9
J: TRBJ1-2
CDR3: ASRGPDGYT

V: TRBV27
length: 13
J: TRBJ2-7
CDR3: ATDNGGEVPYEQY

V: TRBV12-3/TRBV12-4
length: 12
J: TRBJ2-1
CDR3: ASSLGDIYNEQF

V: TRBV5-6
length: 13
J: TRBJ2-1
CDR3: ASSNFGESYHEQF

V: TRBV27
length: 12
J: TRBJ2-7
CDR3: ASRKPGLANEQY

V: TRBV27
length: 11
J: TRBJ2-7
CDR3: ASSSGATYEQY

V: TRBV5-5
length: 13
J: TRBJ1-3
CDR3: ASSLERSRGNTIY

V: TRBV4-1
length: 11
J: TRBJ2-7
CDR3: ASSQDWGYEQY

V: TRBV20-1
length: 13
J: TRBJ1-4
CDR3: SALTAYATNEKLF

V: TRBV10-3
length: 13
J: TRBJ2-1
CDR3: AIGTGAGGYNEQF

V: TRBV28
length: 12
J: TRBJ1-5
CDR3: ASEERSSNQPQH